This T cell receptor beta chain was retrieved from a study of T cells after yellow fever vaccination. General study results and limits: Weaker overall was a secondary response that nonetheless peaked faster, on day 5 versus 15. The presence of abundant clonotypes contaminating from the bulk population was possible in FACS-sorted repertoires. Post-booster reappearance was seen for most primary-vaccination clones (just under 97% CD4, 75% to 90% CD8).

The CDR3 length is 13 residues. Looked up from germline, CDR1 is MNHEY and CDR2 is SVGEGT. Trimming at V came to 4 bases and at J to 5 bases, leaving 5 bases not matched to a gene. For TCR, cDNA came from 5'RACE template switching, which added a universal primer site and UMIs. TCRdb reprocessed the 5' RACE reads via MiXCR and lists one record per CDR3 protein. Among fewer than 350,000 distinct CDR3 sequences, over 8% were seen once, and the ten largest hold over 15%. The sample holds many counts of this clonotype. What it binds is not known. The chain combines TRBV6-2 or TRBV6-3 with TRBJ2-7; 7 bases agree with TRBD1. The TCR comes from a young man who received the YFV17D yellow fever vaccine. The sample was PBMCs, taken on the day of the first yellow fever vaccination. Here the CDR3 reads CASSFDRANEQYF. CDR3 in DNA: TGTGCCAGCAGTTTCGACAGGGCCAACGAGCAGTACTTC.